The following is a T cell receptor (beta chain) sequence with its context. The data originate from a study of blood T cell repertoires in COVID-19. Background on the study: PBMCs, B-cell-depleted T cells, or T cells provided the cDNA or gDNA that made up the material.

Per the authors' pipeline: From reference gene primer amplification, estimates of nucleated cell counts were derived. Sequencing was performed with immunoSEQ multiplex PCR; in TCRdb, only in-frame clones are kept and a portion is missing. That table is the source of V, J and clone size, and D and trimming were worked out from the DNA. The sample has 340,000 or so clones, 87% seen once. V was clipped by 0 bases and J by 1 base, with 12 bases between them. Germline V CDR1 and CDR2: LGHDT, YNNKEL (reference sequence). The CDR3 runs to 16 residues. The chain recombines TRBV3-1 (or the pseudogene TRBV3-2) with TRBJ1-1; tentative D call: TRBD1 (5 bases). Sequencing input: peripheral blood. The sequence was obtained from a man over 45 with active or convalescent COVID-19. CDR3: CASSQDAGGGNTEAFF. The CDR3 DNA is TGTGCCAGCAGCCAAGATGCAGGCGGGGGGAACACTGAAGCTTTCTTT.